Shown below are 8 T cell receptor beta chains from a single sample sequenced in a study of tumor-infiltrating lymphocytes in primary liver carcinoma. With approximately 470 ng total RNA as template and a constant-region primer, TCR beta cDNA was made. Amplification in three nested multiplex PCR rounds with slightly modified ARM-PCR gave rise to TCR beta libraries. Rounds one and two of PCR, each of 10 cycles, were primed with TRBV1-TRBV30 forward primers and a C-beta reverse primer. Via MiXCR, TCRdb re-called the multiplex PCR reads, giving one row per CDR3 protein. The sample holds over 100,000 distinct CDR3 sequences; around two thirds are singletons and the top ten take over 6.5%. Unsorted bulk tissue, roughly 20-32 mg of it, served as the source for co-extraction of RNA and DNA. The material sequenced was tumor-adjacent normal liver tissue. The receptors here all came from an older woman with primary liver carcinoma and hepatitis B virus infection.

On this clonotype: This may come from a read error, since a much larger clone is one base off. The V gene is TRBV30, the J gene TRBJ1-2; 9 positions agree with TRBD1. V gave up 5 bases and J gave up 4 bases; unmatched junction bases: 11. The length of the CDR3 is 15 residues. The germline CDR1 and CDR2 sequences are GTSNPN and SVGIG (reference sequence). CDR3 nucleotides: TGTGCCTGGGGTCCCGCCGGGACAGGGCGCTATGGCTACACCTTC. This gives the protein CAWGPAGTGRYGYTF.

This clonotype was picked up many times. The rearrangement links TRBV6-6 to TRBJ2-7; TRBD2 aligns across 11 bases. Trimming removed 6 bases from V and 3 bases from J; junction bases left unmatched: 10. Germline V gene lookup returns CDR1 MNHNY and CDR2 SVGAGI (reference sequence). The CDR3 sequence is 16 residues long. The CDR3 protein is CASSQRLAGKYYEQYF. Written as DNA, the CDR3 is TGTGCCAGCAGCCAGAGACTAGCGGGAAAATACTACGAGCAGTACTTC.

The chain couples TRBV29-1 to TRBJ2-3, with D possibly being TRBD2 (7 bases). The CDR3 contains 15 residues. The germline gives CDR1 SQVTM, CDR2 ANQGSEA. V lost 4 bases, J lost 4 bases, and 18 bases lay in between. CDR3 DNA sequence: TGCAGCGTTGGGGGGACGGGGGGCGCAGCAGATACGCAGTATTTT. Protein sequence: CSVGGTGGAADTQYF.

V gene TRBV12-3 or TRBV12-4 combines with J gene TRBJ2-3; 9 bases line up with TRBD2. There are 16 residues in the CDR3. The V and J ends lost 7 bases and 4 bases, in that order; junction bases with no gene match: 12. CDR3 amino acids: CASIRLAEGLSDTQYF. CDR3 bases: TGTGCCAGCATCCGACTAGCGGAAGGATTGTCAGATACGCAGTATTTT.

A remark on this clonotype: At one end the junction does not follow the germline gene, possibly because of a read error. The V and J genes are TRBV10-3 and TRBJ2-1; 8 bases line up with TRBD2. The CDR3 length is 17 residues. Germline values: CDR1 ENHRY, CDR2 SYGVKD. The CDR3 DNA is TGTGCCATCAGTGAGTTTGAGCGGGAGAGCTCCTACAATGAGCAGTCCTTC. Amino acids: CAISEFERESSYNEQSF.

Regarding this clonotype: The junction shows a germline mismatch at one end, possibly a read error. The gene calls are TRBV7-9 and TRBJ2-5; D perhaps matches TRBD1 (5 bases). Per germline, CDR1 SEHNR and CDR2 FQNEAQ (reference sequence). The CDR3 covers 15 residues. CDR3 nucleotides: TGTGCCAGCAAAAAGGGTCCAGTAGGGGTAGAGCCCCAGTACTTC. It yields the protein CASKKGPVGVEPQYF.

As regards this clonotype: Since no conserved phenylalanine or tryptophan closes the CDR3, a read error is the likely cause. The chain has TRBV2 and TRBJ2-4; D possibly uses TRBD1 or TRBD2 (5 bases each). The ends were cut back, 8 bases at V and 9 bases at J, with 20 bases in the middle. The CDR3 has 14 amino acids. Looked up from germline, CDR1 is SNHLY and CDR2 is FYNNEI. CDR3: CASQTSSGQPIQYS. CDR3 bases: TGTGCCAGCCAAACCTCGAGCGGACAACCCATTCAGTACTCC.

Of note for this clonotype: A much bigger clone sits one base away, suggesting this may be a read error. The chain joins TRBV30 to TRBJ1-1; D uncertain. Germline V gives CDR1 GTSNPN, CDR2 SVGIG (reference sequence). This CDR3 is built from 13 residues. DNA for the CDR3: TGTGTCTGGAGTCTGGGCATGAACACTGAAGCTTTCTTT. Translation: CVWSLGMNTEAFF.